Described below is a single TCR beta chain sequence and its context. Its antigen is still unknown. The CDR3 consists of 14 residues. The germline gives CDR1 MGHRA, CDR2 YSYEKL. Trimming cost V 2 bases and J 7 bases, with 11 bases left between them. The data derive from a study of CD8+ T cells in alopecia areata. General observations from the study: Normal skin's resident alphabeta T cells are sequenced alongside lesional scalp T cells.

After isolation, RNA underwent reverse transcription to generate cDNA as the sequencing template. Sequencing used immunoSEQ multiplex PCR; TCRdb keeps in-frame clones, though not all of them. The sample records more than 100,000 clones, around 50% being singletons. Separation by sorting yielded CD4+ and CD8+ T cells from PBMCs. The input for sequencing was CD4+ T cells sorted from blood, taken at week 0. The gene calls are TRBV4-1 and TRBJ2-2; D might be TRBD1 or TRBD2, each matching 5 bases. The clonotype was recovered from a human donor with alopecia areata. CDR3 DNA sequence: TGCGCCAGCAGCCAACCCGGGACGGGCGGGGAGCTGTTTTTT. Its protein is CASSQPGTGGELFF.